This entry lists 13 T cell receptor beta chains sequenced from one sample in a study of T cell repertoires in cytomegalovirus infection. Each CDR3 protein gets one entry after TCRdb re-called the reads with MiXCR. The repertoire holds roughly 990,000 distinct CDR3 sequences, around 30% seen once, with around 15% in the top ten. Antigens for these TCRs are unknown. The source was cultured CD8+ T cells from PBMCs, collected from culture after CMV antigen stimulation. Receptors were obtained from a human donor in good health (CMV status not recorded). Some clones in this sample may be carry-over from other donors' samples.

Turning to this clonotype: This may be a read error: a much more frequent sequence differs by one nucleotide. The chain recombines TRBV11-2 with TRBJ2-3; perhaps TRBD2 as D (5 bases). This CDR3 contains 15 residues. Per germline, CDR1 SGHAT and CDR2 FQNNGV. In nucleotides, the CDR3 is TGTACCAGCAGCCCCCCAAGTCAGCGGTGGGATACGCAGTATTTT. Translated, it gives CTSSPPSQRWDTQYF.

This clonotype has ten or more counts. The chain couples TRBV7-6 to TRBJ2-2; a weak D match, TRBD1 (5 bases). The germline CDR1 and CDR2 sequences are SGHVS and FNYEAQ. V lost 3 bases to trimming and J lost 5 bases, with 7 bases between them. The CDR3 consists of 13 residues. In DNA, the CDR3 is TGTGCCAGCAGCTTCAGGGAAACCGGGGAGCTGTTTTTT. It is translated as CASSFRETGELFF.

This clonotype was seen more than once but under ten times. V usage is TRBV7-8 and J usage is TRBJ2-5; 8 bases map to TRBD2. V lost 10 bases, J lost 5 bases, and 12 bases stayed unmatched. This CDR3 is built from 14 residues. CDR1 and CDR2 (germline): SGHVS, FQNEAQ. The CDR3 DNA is TGTGCCACCAAGTCGGGACTAGAAGGGGAGACCCAGTACTTC. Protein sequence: CATKSGLEGETQYF. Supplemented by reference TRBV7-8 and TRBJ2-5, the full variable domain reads GAGVSQSPRYKVAKRGQDVALRCDPISGHVSLFWYQQALGQGPEFLTYFQNEAQLDKSGLPSDRFFAERPEGSVSTLKIQRTQQEDSAVYLCATKSGLEGETQYFGPGTRLLVL.

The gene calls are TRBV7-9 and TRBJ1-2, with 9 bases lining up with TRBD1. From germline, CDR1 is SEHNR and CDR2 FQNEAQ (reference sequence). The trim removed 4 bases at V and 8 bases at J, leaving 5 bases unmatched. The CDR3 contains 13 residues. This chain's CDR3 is CASSSDRGGGYTF. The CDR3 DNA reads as TGTGCCAGCAGCTCTGACAGGGGGGGAGGCTACACCTTC.

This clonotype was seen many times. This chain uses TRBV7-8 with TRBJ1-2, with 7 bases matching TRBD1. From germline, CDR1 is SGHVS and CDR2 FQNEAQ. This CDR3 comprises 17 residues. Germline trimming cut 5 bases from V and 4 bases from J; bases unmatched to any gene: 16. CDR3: CASSQFRQGARGYGYTF. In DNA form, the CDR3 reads TGTGCCAGCAGCCAATTCAGACAGGGCGCTAGGGGCTATGGCTACACCTTC.

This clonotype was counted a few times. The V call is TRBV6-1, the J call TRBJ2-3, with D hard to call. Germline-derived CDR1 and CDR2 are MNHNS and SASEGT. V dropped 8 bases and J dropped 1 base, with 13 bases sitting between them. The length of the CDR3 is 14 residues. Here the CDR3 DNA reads TGTGCCAGCGGAATAATTGGGGGCACAGATACGCAGTATTTT. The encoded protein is CASGIIGGTDTQYF.

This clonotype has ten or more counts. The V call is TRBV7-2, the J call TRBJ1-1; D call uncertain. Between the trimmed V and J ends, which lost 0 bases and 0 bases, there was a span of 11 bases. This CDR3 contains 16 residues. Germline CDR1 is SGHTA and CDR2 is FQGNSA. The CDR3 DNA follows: TGTGCCAGCAGCTTAGCTGGGTCCCAAATGAACACTGAAGCTTTCTTT. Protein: CASSLAGSQMNTEAFF.

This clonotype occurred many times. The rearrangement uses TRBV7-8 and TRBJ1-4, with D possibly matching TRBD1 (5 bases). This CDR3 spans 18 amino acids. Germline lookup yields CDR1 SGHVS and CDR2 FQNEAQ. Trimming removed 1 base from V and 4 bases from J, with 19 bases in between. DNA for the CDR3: TGTGCCAGCAGCTTAGTGTGGCAGGGCGACGACAATAATGAAAAACTGTTTTTT. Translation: CASSLVWQGDDNNEKLFF. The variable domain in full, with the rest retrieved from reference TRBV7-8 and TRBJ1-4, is GAGVSQSPRYKVAKRGQDVALRCDPISGHVSLFWYQQALGQGPEFLTYFQNEAQLDKSGLPSDRFFAERPEGSVSTLKIQRTQQEDSAVYLCASSLVWQGDDNNEKLFFGSGTQLSVL.

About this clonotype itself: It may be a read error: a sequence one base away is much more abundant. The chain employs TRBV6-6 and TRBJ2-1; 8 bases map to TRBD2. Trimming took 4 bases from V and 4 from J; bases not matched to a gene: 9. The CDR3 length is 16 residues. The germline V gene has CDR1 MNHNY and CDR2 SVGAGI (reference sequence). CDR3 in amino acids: CASSCTLQRGYNEQFF. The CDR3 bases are TGTGCCAGCAGTTGCACCCTGCAGCGGGGGTACAATGAGCAGTTCTTC.

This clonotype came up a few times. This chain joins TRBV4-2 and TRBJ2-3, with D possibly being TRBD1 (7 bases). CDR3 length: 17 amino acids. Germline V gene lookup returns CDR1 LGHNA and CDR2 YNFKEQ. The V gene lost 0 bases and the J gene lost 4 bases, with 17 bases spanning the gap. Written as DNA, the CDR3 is TGTGCCAGCAGCCAAGACCCCGGAGGGGGCAGGTCAGATACGCAGTATTTT. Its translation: CASSQDPGGGRSDTQYF.

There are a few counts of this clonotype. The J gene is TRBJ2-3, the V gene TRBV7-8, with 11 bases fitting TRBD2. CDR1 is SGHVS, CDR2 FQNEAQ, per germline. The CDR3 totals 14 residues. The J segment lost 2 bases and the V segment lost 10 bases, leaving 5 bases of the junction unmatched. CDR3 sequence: CATILAGATDTQYF. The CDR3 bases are TGTGCCACCATACTAGCGGGGGCCACAGATACGCAGTATTTT.

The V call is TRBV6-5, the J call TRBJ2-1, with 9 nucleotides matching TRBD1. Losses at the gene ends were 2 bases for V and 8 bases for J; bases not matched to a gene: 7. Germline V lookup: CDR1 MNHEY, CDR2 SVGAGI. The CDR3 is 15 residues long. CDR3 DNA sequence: TGTGCCAGCAGTTACCAAGGGACAGGGATCGATGAGCAGTTCTTC. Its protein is CASSYQGTGIDEQFF.

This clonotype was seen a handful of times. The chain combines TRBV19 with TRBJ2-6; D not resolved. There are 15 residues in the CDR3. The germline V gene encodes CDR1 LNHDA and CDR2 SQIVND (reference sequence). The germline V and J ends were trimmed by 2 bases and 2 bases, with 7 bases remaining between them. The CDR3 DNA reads TGTGCCAGTAGTATAAGTGGGACTGGGGCCAACGTCCTGACTTTC. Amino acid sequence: CASSISGTGANVLTF.